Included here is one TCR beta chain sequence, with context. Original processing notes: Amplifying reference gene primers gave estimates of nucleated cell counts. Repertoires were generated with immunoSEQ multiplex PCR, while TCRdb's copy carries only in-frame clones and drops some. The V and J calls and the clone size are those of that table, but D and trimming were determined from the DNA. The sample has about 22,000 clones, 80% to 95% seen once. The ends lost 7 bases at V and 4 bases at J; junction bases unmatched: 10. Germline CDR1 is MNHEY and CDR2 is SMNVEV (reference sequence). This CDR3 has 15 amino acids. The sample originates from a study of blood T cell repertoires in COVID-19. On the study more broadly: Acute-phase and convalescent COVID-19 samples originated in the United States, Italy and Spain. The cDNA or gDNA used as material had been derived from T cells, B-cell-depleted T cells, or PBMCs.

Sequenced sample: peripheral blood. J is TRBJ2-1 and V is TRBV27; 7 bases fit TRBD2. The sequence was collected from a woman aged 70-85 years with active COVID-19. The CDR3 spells CASNREGLGYNEQFF. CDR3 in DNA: TGTGCCAGCAATAGGGAGGGCCTAGGATACAATGAGCAGTTCTTC.